Listed below are T cell receptor beta chains from one sample, sequenced in a study of T cells in Graves' hyperthyroidism and ophthalmopathy. TCRdb re-called the multiplex PCR reads with MiXCR, one entry per CDR3 protein. The table records 350,000 to 450,000 distinct CDR3 sequences, more than 11% of them present only once. Sequencing input: blood. The receptor source for this set is a woman aged 60-75 years with Graves' hyperthyroidism. The CDR3 runs from the conserved cysteine through the conserved F or W.

TRBJ2-7	TRBV5-1	15	CASSLGTGTAYEQYF
TRBJ2-2	TRBV4-1	12	CASSHVLGELFF
TRBJ2-7	TRBV29-1	13	CSATPTLAHEQYF
TRBJ2-3	TRBV11-3	15	CASSPRLSQADTQYF
TRBJ1-3	TRBV10-3	15	CAISEYDGRGNTIYF
TRBJ2-3	TRBV30	15	CAWSAQGYRTDTQYF
TRBJ2-3	TRBV19	16	CASSSPRDRGRDTQYF
TRBJ2-7	TRBV19	15	CASSVRQGQSYEQYF
TRBJ2-3	TRBV10-1	14	CASSRERGPDTQYF
TRBJ2-1	TRBV5-1	15	CASSPYSGRAPEQFF
TRBJ2-1	TRBV5-4	16	CASSLLAGVSNNEQFF
TRBJ2-7	TRBV15	15	CATSRGQSSSYEQYF
TRBJ2-7	TRBV24-1	20	CATSDFVRTKTGGFTYEQYF
TRBJ2-1	TRBV10-3	14	CAISEQEREGPQFF
TRBJ2-7	TRBV29-1	12	CSVGLLGYEQYF
TRBJ2-3	TRBV18	14	CASSPQTSTDTQYF
TRBJ1-2	TRBV5-1	14	CASSLLDVNYGYTF
TRBJ2-1	TRBV2	18	CASPRKRGREVPFNEQFF
TRBJ2-1	TRBV7-9	14	CASSLAPSGREQLF
TRBJ2-7	TRBV7-9	13	CASGPTWEDEQYF
TRBJ1-5	TRBV15	16	CATSSGTGFVYQPQHF
TRBJ2-1	TRBV4-2	14	CASSPGIIYNEQFF
TRBJ2-3	TRBV28	15	CASTSAGGNTDTQYF
TRBJ2-7	TRBV11-2	15	CASSFGGRVPGEQYF
TRBJ1-2	TRBV2	14	CASSPGPENYGYTF
TRBJ1-2	TRBV3-1	14	CASSQRTGSYGYTF
TRBJ2-7	TRBV11-2	12	CASSHERGEQYF
TRBJ1-3	TRBV19	15	CACRADMSSGNTIYF
TRBJ1-6	TRBV4-1	16	CASSQQQGLDNSPLHF
TRBJ2-3	TRBV12-3/TRBV12-4	15	CASSLPFNGADTQYF
TRBJ2-1	TRBV5-1	15	CASSPGLQPRNEQFF
TRBJ2-1	TRBV2	15	CASSERGGSFGEQFF
TRBJ2-7	TRBV10-1	13	CASSESSSYEQYF
TRBJ2-3	TRBV5-1	13	CASSDLSTDTQYF
TRBJ1-1	TRBV19	15	CASSPGQGSNTEAFF
TRBJ1-1	TRBV5-1	14	CASSIQGAGTEAFF
TRBJ2-3	TRBV12-3/TRBV12-4	20	CASRGGGRQGRLAPIDTQYF
TRBJ2-1	TRBV7-6	16	CASSPNWRTSYNEQFF
TRBJ2-7	TRBV2	10	CASRNYEQYF
TRBJ2-2	TRBV12-3/TRBV12-4	14	CASSLTRRAGELFF
TRBJ2-2	TRBV12-3/TRBV12-4	13	CASNLFLGGELFF
TRBJ1-1	TRBV19	13	CASSISPNTEAFF
TRBJ1-6	TRBV6-6	16	CASSYSSDRGLSPLHF
TRBJ1-1	TRBV11-2	12	CASSRSGTEAFF
TRBJ1-1	TRBV27	14	CASSPRGPSLSAFF
TRBJ2-2	TRBV5-1	14	CASTLAANTGELFF
TRBJ1-2	TRBV2	15	CASLSRGGQGYGYTF
TRBJ1-3	TRBV7-9	15	CASSPKPGPGNTIYF
TRBJ1-5	TRBV5-4	12	CASSLEVGPQHF
TRBJ1-4	TRBV6-1	13	CASSDGRSEKLFF
TRBJ1-5	TRBV29-1	13	CSVDTGTNQPQHF
TRBJ1-1	TRBV4-1	14	CASSQGPGRAEAFF
TRBJ2-1	TRBV4-2	17	CASSQGIWTSGSNEQFF
TRBJ2-5	TRBV2	13	CASSKGLQETQYF
TRBJ2-5	TRBV4-1	17	CASSRGQGAPRFETQYF
TRBJ1-3	TRBV5-1	14	CASSEGFSGHTIYF
TRBJ2-7	TRBV11-2	14	CASSPRLENYEQYF